This TCR beta chain is drawn from a study of blood T cell repertoires in COVID-19. The CDR3 sequence is 15 residues long. CDR1 SEHNR and CDR2 FQNEAQ come from the germline V gene (reference sequence). V was clipped by 2 bases and J by 5 bases, with 15 bases between them. The data were produced by immunoSEQ multiplex PCR, yet TCRdb's version contains in-frame clones alone and is incomplete. This sample has over 90,000 clones, with over 75% found just once. This TCR came from a human donor in a cohort sampled during active or convalescent COVID-19. The sample taken for sequencing was peripheral blood. The chain recombines TRBV7-9 with TRBJ2-5; D is ambiguous. The CDR3 sequence: CASSLRVALQETQYF. In DNA form, the CDR3 reads TGTGCCAGCAGCTTAAGAGTAGCCCTTCAGGAGACCCAGTACTTC.